One TCR beta chain is described in this entry. The antigen remains unidentified. V gave up 4 bases and J gave up 5 bases, with 10 bases separating them. The CDR3 runs 13 residues. Per germline, CDR1 SGHRS and CDR2 YFSETQ. Time point in this sample: week 5, during vaccination. Vaccination used 300 ug of mutant IDH1 20-mer peptide per dose, with topical imiquimod. The astrocytomas were IDH1-mutant, ATRX-negative, and WHO grade 3 or 4. This entry belongs to a study of a mutant IDH1 vaccine in newly diagnosed glioma. Profiling relied on immunoSEQ multiplex PCR, and the TCRdb table lists in-frame clones only, not all of them. The table records tens of thousands of clones, approximately 80% of them present only once.

The receptor was derived from a woman under 30 with glioma. Some clones in this sample may be carry-over from other donors' samples. This specimen consisted of PBMCs, obtained from a glioma patient whose treatment included an IDH1 peptide vaccine. The chain has TRBV5-1 and TRBJ2-1; no reliable D call. CDR3 amino acids: CASSLGPHNEQFF. CDR3 coding DNA: TGCGCCAGCAGCCTCGGCCCTCACAATGAGCAGTTCTTC.